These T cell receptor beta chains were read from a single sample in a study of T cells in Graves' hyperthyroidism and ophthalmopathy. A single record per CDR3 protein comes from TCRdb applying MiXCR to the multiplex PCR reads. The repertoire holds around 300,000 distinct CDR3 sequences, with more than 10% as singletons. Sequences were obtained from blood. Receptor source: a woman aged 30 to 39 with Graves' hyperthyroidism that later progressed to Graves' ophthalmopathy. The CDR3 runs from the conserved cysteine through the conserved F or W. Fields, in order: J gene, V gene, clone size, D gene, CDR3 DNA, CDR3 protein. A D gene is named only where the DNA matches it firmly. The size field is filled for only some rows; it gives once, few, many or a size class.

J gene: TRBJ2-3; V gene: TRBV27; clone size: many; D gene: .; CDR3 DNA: TGTGCCAGCAGAGGCGGTGGGGCCGGCACAGATACGCAGTATTTT; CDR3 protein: CASRGGGAGTDTQYF
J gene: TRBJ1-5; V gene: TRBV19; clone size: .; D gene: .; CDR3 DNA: TGTGCCAGTAGTGCCGGGACCGAGAATTGGAGTCAGCCCCAGCATTTT; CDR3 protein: CASSAGTENWSQPQHF
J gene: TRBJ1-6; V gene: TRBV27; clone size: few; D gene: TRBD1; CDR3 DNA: TGTGCCAGCAGTTCAAACAGGGGCGCTCCCCTCCACTTT; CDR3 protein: CASSSNRGAPLHF
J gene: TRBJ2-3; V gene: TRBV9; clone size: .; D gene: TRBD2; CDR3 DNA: TGTGCCAGCAGCGTAGCCGGGGGAGGGGGCACAGATACGCAGTATTTT; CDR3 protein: CASSVAGGGGTDTQYF
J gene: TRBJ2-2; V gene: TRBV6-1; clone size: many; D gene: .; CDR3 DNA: TGTGCCAGCAGTGAACAACAGGGCGGGACCGGGGAGCTGTTTTTT; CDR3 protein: CASSEQQGGTGELFF
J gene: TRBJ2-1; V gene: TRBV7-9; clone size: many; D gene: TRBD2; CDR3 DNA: TGTGCCAGCAGCCAAGGGACCGGGAGGGCCGGTGAGCAGTTCTTC; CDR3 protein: CASSQGTGRAGEQFF
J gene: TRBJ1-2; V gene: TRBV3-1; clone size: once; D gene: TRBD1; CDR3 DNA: TGTGCCAGCAGCTACGGGACAGATCTCTATGGCTACACCTTC; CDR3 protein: CASSYGTDLYGYTF
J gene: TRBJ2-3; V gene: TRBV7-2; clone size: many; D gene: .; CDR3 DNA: TGTGCCAGCAGCTCACCCATATTTGGAGATACGCAGTATTTT; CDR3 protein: CASSSPIFGDTQYF
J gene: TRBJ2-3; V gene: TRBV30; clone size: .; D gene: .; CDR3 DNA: TGTGCCTGGAGTGTATCGGTGGGGGGCACAGATACGCAGTATTTT; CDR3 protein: CAWSVSVGGTDTQYF
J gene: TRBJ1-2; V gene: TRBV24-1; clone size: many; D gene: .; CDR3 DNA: TGTGCCACCAGTGATTCCGGGAACTATGGCTACACCTTC; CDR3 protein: CATSDSGNYGYTF
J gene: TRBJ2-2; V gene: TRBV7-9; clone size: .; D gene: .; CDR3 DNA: TGTGCCAGCAGGACCACGACACGCACCGGGGAGCTGTTTTTT; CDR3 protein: CASRTTTRTGELFF
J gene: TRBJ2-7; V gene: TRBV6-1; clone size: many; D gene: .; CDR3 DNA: TGTGCCAGCAGTGATCCCCGGTCCCGATCCTACGAGCAGTACTTC; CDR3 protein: CASSDPRSRSYEQYF
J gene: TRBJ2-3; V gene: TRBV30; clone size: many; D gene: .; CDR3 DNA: TGTGCCTGGAGTCCAGGCCCGTGGGGAAATACGCAGTATTTT; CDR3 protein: CAWSPGPWGNTQYF
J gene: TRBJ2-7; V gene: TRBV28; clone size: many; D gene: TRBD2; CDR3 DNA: TGTGCCAGCAGACCACGACTAGCGGACTACTACGAGCAGTACTTC; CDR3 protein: CASRPRLADYYEQYF
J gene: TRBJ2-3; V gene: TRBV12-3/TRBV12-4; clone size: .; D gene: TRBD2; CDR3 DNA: TGTGCCAGCAGTGGTCGACTAGCGGGGAACGGTGGGAGCACAGATACGCAGTATTTT; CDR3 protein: CASSGRLAGNGGSTDTQYF
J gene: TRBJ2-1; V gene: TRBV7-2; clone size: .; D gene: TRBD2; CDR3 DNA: TGTGCCAGCAAGGGACTAGCGGGAGTGTACAATGAGCAGTTCTTC; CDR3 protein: CASKGLAGVYNEQFF
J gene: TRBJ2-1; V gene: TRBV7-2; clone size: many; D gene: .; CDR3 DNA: TGTGCCAGCAGCTTATTGACTGAGCAGTTCTTC; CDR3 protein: CASSLLTEQFF
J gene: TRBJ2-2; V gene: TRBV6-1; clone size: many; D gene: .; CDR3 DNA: TGTGCCAGCACCTTACGTAGCGGTAACACCGGGGAGCTGTTTTTT; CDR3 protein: CASTLRSGNTGELFF
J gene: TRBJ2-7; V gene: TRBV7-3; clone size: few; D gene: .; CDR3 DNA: TGTGCCAGCAGCTTAATGGGCGGGGCCGAGCAGTACTTC; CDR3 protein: CASSLMGGAEQYF
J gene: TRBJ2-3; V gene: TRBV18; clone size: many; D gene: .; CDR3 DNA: TGTGCCAGCTCATACCGGGCAGGGGCAGATACGCAGTATTTT; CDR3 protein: CASSYRAGADTQYF
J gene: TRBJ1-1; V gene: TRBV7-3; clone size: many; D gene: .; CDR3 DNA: TGTGCCAGCAGCTTAAATCCCCGGACCGCGAACACTGAAGCTTTCTTT; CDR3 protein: CASSLNPRTANTEAFF
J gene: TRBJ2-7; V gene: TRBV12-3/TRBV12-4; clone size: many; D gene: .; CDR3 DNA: TGTGCCAGCAGTTCCATTCCGGGACGGGTGACTTACGAGCAGTACTTC; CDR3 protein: CASSSIPGRVTYEQYF
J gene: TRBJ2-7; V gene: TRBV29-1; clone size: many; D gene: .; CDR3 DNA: TGCAGCGTTGTTTCCCCCGGGGGTCCGAGGCCCACCTACGAGCAGTACTTC; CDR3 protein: CSVVSPGGPRPTYEQYF
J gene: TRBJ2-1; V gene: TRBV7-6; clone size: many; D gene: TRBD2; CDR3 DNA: TGTGCCAGCAGCGGACTAGCGGGAGGCTTGGGAAATGAGCAGTTCTTC; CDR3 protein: CASSGLAGGLGNEQFF
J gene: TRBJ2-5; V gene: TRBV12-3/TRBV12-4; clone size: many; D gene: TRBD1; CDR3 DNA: TGTGCCAGCAGTTTTGGGACAGGGGCCCAAGAGACCCAGTACTTC; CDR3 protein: CASSFGTGAQETQYF
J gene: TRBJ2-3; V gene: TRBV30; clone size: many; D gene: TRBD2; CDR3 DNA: TGTGCCTGGAGTGATCTAGCGGGAGGGGGAGATACGCAGTATTTT; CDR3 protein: CAWSDLAGGGDTQYF
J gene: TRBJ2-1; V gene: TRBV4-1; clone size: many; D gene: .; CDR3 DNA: TGCGCCAGCAGCCAAGTGCAGGCGGCCTCCGGGAATGAGCAGTTCTTC; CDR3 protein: CASSQVQAASGNEQFF
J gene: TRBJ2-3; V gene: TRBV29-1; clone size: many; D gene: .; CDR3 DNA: TGCAGCGTTGACGAAGGGGGGGGCCCAGATACGCAGTATTTT; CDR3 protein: CSVDEGGGPDTQYF
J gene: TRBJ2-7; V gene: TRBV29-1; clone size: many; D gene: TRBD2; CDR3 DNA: TGCAGCGGCAAAAGCGGGGGCGAGCAGTACTTC; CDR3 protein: CSGKSGGEQYF
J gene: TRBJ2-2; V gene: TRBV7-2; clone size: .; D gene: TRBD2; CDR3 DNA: TGTGCCAGCAGCCCTTTAGCGGGACTAACGAACACCGGGGAGCTGTTTTTT; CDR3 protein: CASSPLAGLTNTGELFF
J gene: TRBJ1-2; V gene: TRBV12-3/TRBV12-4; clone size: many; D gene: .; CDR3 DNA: TGTGCCAGCAGTTTAATGGGGCTTAACTATGGCTACACCTTC; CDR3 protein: CASSLMGLNYGYTF
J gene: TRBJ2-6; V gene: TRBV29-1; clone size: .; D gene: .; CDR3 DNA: TGCAGCGTTTGGGTGGCCGGGGCCAACGTCCTGACTTTC; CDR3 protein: CSVWVAGANVLTF
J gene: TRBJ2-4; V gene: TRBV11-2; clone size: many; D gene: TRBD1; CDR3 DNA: TGTGCCAGCAGCTTTCCGGGACAGGGTAACATTCAGTACTTC; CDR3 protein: CASSFPGQGNIQYF
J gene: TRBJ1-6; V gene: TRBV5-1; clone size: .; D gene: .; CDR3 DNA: TGCGCCAGCAGCTTGGAAACGGGAGCATCACCCCTCCACTTT; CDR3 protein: CASSLETGASPLHF
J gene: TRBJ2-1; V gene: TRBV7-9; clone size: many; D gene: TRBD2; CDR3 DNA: TGTGCCAGCAGCCCACCCGCGGGGGTCAATGAGCAGTTCTTC; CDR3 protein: CASSPPAGVNEQFF
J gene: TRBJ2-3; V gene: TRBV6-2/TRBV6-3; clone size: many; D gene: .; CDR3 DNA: TGTGCCAGTGCGACCGGGACTCTCACAGATACGCAGTATTTT; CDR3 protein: CASATGTLTDTQYF
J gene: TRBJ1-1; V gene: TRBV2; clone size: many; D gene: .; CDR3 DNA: TGTGCCAGCAGTGAAGTGGAGGGGGTCACTGAAGCTTTCTTT; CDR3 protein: CASSEVEGVTEAFF
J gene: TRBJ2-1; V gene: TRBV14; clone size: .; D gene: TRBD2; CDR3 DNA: TGTGCCAGCAGCCAATTCGCGGGGGGCCTGGCCAATGAGCAGTTCTTC; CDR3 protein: CASSQFAGGLANEQFF
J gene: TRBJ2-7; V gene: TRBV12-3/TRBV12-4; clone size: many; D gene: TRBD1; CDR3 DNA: TGTGCCAGCGGCGGGACAGGGGGTTTTTACGAGCAGTACTTC; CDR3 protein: CASGGTGGFYEQYF
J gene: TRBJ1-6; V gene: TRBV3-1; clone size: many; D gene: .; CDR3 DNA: TGTGCCAGCAGCCAAGGTGACGGCCAAGGTCGCTCACCCCTCCACTTT; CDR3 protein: CASSQGDGQGRSPLHF
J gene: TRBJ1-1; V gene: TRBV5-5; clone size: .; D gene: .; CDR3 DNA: TGTGCCAGCAGCTTGGGGAGGGAAGCTTTCTTT; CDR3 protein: CASSLGREAFF
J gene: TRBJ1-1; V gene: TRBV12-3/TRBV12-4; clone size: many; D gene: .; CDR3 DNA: TGTGCCAGCAGTTTCTTCAGGACATCTAACACTGAAGCTTTCTTT; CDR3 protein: CASSFFRTSNTEAFF
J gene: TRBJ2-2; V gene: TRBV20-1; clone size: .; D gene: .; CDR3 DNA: TGCAGTGCTAGAGATCTGGGGGAGAGCGGAACCGGGGAGCTGTTTTTT; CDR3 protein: CSARDLGESGTGELFF
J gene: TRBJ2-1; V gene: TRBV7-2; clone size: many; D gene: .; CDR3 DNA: TGTGCCAGCAGCTTAGATCCAAGCTCCTACAATGAGCAGTTCTTC; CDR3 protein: CASSLDPSSYNEQFF
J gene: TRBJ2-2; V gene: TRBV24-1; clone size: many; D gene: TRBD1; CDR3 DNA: TGTGCCACCGAGGCCCTGGGACAGGGGAGGTACACCGGGGAGCTGTTTTTT; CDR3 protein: CATEALGQGRYTGELFF
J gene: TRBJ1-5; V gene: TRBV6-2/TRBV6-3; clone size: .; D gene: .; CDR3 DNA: TGTGCCAGCAGTTACAAGGGGACGGTTCAGCCCCAGCATTTT; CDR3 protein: CASSYKGTVQPQHF
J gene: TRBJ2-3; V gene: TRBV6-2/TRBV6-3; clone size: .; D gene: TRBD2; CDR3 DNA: TGTGCCAGCAGTGTCACCCCTAGCGGACGTAAAGATACGCAGTATTTT; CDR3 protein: CASSVTPSGRKDTQYF
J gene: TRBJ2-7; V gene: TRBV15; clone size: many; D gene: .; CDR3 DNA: TGTGCCACCAGCAGAGTGGACTTCTCCTACGAGCAGTACTTC; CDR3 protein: CATSRVDFSYEQYF
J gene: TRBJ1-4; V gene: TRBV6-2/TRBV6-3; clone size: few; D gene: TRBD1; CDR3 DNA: TGTGCCAGCAGTCGACAGGGAGGTGAGGAAAAACTGTTTTTT; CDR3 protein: CASSRQGGEEKLFF
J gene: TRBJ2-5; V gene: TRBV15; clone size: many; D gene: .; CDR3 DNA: TGTGCCACCAGCAGAGATGGTCTAGGAGAGACCCAGTACTTC; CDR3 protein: CATSRDGLGETQYF
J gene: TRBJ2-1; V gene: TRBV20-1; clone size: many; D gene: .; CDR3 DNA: TGCAGTGCAACGGAGGCACCCCGGAATGAGCAGTTCTTC; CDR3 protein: CSATEAPRNEQFF
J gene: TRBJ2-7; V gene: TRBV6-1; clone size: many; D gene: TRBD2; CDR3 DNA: TGTGCCAGCACCCGAGAGGGGACTAGCGGGAGTTACGAGCAGTACTTC; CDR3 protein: CASTREGTSGSYEQYF
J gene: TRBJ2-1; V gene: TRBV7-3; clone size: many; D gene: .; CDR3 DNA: TGTGCCAGCAGCTTCGCCCAGGGGAATGAGCAGTTCTTC; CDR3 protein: CASSFAQGNEQFF
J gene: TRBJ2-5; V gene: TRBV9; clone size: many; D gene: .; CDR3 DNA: TGTGCCAGCAGCGGACCGAGCCAAGAGACCCAGTACTTC; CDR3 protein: CASSGPSQETQYF
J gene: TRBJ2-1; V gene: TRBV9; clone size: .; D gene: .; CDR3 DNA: TGTGCCAGCAGCGTTTCCTCGAGGATGAACAATGAGCAGTTCTTC; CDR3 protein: CASSVSSRMNNEQFF
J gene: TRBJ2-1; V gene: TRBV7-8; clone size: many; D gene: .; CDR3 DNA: TGTGCCAGCAGCGGGGGGCATGAGCAGTTCTTC; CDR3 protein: CASSGGHEQFF
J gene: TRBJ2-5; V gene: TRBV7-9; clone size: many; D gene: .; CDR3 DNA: TGTGCCAGCAGTTCAGAGACCCAGTACTTC; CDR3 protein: CASSSETQYF